The present T cell receptor beta chain was sequenced within a study of OX40 agonist ivuxolimab in advanced cancers. In the study overall: The costimulatory receptor OX40 (CD134) was targeted by ivuxolimab, a fully human IgG2 agonistic monoclonal antibody. Intravenous ivuxolimab was administered to patients every 2 weeks at six dose levels: 0.01, 0.1, 0.3, 1.5, 3 and 10 mg/kg. Among the roughly 52 dose-escalation patients, some 20 had hepatocellular carcinoma, 15 or so melanoma, 9 renal cell carcinoma and 9 head and neck cancer. The dose-escalation cohort was 82.7% male with a mean age of about 65 years, ranging from roughly 23 to 80. Patients were allowed to have had prior anti-PD-1, anti-PD-L1 or anti-CTLA-4 therapy, and roughly 40% of the dose-escalation patients had been treated with checkpoint inhibitors. Partial responses occurred in three dose-escalation patients, of whom one had hepatocellular carcinoma and two had cutaneous melanoma. Peripheral TCRbeta sequencing aimed to test whether ivuxolimab altered TCR sequence diversity and caused clonal T-cell expansion. The paper covers the monotherapy dose-escalation part of the phase I ivuxolimab trial, which included N of about 50 patients. Study-wide findings and limitations: The antigen specificity of the peripheral T cells that underwent clonal expansion was not determined. In the 0.1-3.0 mg/kg groups, partial responders were among the patients with the lowest normalized peripheral clonal expansion, particularly in CD8+ T cells. Clonal expansion of both CD4+ and CD8+ blood T cells was observed from baseline to week 6 at doses 0.1 to 3.0 mg/kg. Low levels of normalized T-cell clonal expansion were also seen in some patients who did not respond. After ivuxolimab, expanded clones were on average more numerous among CD8+ T cells than among CD4+ T cells.

About this clone: It lacks a known antigen. No qualities accompany the bases; no much larger clone lies one base away.

Patients with a history of autoimmune disease or receiving systemic immunosuppression were excluded from the trial. In every dose cohort, peripheral blood was drawn for TCR sequencing at baseline, cycle 4 day 1, and cycle 7 day 1. The samples were taken from a phase I, first-in-human, multicenter, open-label dose-escalation trial of ivuxolimab. The trial enrolled adults with locally advanced or metastatic head and neck squamous cell, hepatocellular, melanoma or renal cell carcinoma. Before TCR sequencing, CD4+ and CD8+ T cells were separately sorted from peripheral blood. For sequencing of the TCRbeta CDR3 region, genomic DNA was extracted from the sorted cells. The immunoSEQ Assay was used to sequence the TCRbeta CDR3 regions. Sourced from immuneACCESS, this table was stored by TCRdb with only in-frame sequences that have V and J called. A share of the clones is absent; for the studies checked, an unresolved V gene accounts for under half, and the remainder has no known explanation. The sample table holds some 120,000 clones, of which about 90% were seen once. The ten largest make up 0.8% to 1% of the sample.

The junction shows trimming of 0 bases on V and 5 bases on J, plus 17 bases between the germline ends. The CDR3 goes from the cysteine to the phenylalanine over 16 residues. The CDR3 DNA has 48 bases and is translated from base 1. CDR1 and CDR2, looked up from the germline V gene, are SGHVS and FNYEAQ. Sequences were derived from CD4+ or CD8+ T cells sorted from blood, sampled in a trial of the OX40 agonist ivuxolimab. The V and J genes are TRBV7-6 and TRBJ2-7, and TRBD2 may be the D gene, going by 6 matching bases. This receptor was taken from an adult with an advanced solid tumor such as melanoma, head and neck, liver or kidney cancer. The bases are TGTGCCAGCAGCTTAGCGCGGGGACTGGCCGGTGACGAGCAGTACTTC. This is translated as CASSLARGLAGDEQYF.